This is a list of T cell receptor beta chains from one sample in a study of cytomegalovirus exposure and HLA in healthy donors. The assay was immunoSEQ multiplex PCR, and TCRdb's table has in-frame clones only and misses some. The sample records under 200,000 clones, approximately 81% being singletons. The sequencing sample was made of PBMCs. The receptors originated from a man between 18 and 29 years old in good health and CMV-seronegative. The CDR3 runs from the conserved cysteine through the conserved F or W. The order of the fields is V gene, CDR3 protein.

V: TRBV27; CDR3: CASSFQGSETQYF
V: TRBV5-1; CDR3: CASSLQGGRQETQYF
V: TRBV7-2; CDR3: CASSPGTGGIPYNSPLHF
V: TRBV7-9; CDR3: CASSSLGGGNEKLFF
V: TRBV28; CDR3: CASSSSGAIQPQHF
V: TRBV29-1; CDR3: CSVELRLAGVNTGELFF
V: TRBV2; CDR3: CASSERHVQDTQYF
V: TRBV6-1; CDR3: CAGKGQGDTEAFF
V: TRBV7-6; CDR3: CASSQDREAQYF
V: TRBV7-2; CDR3: CASSGRQGAEEKLFF
V: TRBV19; CDR3: CATAAGYNEQFF
V: TRBV11-2; CDR3: CASSLDARETQYF
V: TRBV4-2; CDR3: CASSHDTGGPETQYF
V: TRBV6-1; CDR3: CASSGKTGAKLWKLFF
V: TRBV11-2; CDR3: CASSLVLADLYNEQFF
V: TRBV4-3; CDR3: CASSQTGGAYEQYF
V: TRBV7-9; CDR3: CASSGSRGESSGNTIYF
V: TRBV5-6; CDR3: CASSLSDRNSPLHF
V: TRBV28; CDR3: CASTRGYEQYF
V: TRBV19; CDR3: CASSRRLAGEWGTQYF
V: TRBV6-5; CDR3: CASSQTGEVAFF
V: TRBV4-1; CDR3: CASSQDASRTGSNDF
V: TRBV6-1; CDR3: CASSELAGGQETQYF
V: TRBV7-2; CDR3: CASRPTGTGAFADEQYF
V: TRBV5-1; CDR3: CASSFDSSNEKLFF
V: TRBV4-3; CDR3: CASSQDLEVDTQYF
V: TRBV7-8; CDR3: CASGPGLVGNEQFF
V: TRBV6-5; CDR3: CASSYLQGIDTQYF
V: TRBV9; CDR3: CASSDPYSGRANEQFF